This T cell receptor beta chain appears in the sequencing data of a study of Graves' ophthalmopathy and Graves' hyperthyroidism. Study-level information: At initial diagnosis, peripheral blood was obtained, and this preceded any treatment. Study-wide results and limits: Most expanded clonotypes from thyroid (those above 0.001 frequency) were also found in blood. For predicting ophthalmopathy progression, the model had about 71% sensitivity and 72.22% specificity.

Amplification of TCR beta CDR3 regions used RNA transcripts. The authors performed first-round RT-PCR with HTBI primers and then a second-round multiplex PCR. TCRdb itself ran the multiplex PCR reads through MiXCR, one entry per CDR3 protein. The sample lists about 380,000 distinct CDR3 sequences, 15% seen once, with roughly 7% in the top ten. This CDR3 contains 16 residues. V was cut by 0 bases and J by 7 bases, with 18 bases left in between. This clonotype was recorded at least ten times. The antigen is undetermined. This rearrangement joins TRBV12-3 or TRBV12-4 to TRBJ1-2, with D possibly being TRBD1 (5 bases). The source of this sequence is a woman under 30 with stable Graves' hyperthyroidism. The material sequenced was peripheral blood. As DNA, the CDR3 is TGTGCCAGCAGTTTAGCTGGGGGGACTGGATCGGGTGGCTACACCTTC. Encoded protein: CASSLAGGTGSGGYTF.